The 23 T cell receptor beta chains below were found in one sample sequenced in a study of breast tumors, draining lymph nodes, adjacent tissues. Axillary draining lymph nodes of breast cancer patients supplied the node samples. Each CDR3 protein gets one entry after TCRdb re-called the multiplex PCR reads with MiXCR. In the table there are 150,000 to 250,000 distinct CDR3 sequences, approximately 33% of which are singletons. Sequenced material: axillary lymph node tissue. Every receptor here comes from a female donor with breast cancer. Some clones in this sample may be carry-over from other donors' samples.

The table lists this clonotype with many counts. The chain uses TRBV30 and TRBJ2-3; TRBD2 aligns across 13 bases. CDR3 length: 14 residues. Germline CDR1 and CDR2: GTSNPN and SVGIG (reference sequence). V dropped 5 bases and J dropped 1; count of bases not matched to a gene: 0. The CDR3, as DNA: TGTGCCTGGGGACTAGCGGGGGGCACAGATACGCAGTATTTT. Translating it yields CAWGLAGGTDTQYF.

This clonotype was detected ten times or more. The J gene is TRBJ2-3, the V gene TRBV9; 8 bases are a match to TRBD1. CDR3 length: 14 residues. The germline V gene encodes CDR1 SGDLS and CDR2 YYNGEE. Trimming removed 4 bases from V and 6 bases from J; junction bases left unmatched: 7. CDR3: CASSSWTGPDTQYF. For the CDR3, the DNA is TGTGCCAGCAGCTCCTGGACAGGGCCGGATACGCAGTATTTT.

This clonotype was counted ten times or more. CDR3 amino acids: CASSTREGYTF. The CDR3 DNA reads as TGTGCCAGTAGTACTCGTGAAGGCTACACCTTC. J is TRBJ1-2 and V is TRBV19; D is ambiguous. V lost 4 bases and J 8 bases, leaving 8 bases between the germline ends. This CDR3 region has 11 residues. The germline gives CDR1 LNHDA, CDR2 SQIVND (reference sequence).

This clonotype was counted a few times. A much larger clone differs from this one at a single base, so this may be a read error. The CDR3 nucleotides are TGTGCCAGCAGCTTAGATGCCGGCACGGCCAACTATGGCTACACCTTC. Its protein product is CASSLDAGTANYGYTF. This chain uses TRBV11-1 with TRBJ1-2, with D unresolved. The V and J ends lost 1 base and 2 bases respectively, with 14 bases between them. The CDR3 is 16 amino acids. Germline CDR1 and CDR2: SGHAT and FQDESV (reference sequence).

Notes on this clonotype: No DNA is shown, since the ends of the CDR3 on it are uncertain; the CDR3 is the one TCRdb lists. The chain joins TRBV2 to TRBJ1-5; TRBD1, the D gene given by the table, was not confirmed from the DNA. Germline CDR1 and CDR2: SNHLY and FYNNEI. The CDR3 spans 16 amino acids, including both terminal residues. The CDR3 reads CASSPFGQGSNQPQHF.

This clonotype was recorded many times. V usage is TRBV20-1 and J usage is TRBJ1-4, with D possibly being TRBD1 (5 bases). CDR3 length equals 11 residues. The V gene's germline CDR1 is DFQATT and CDR2 SNEGSKA (reference sequence). The V gene lost 6 bases and the J gene lost 7 bases, with 9 bases spanning the gap. The CDR3 is CSAWGSEKLFF. DNA for the CDR3: TGCAGTGCATGGGGGAGTGAAAAACTGTTTTTT.

As to this clonotype: Just one base apart from a much larger clone, this may be a read error. The J gene is TRBJ2-6, the V gene TRBV5-1; D is unresolved. Germline V gives CDR1 SGHRS, CDR2 YFSETQ. The CDR3 extends over 15 amino acids. The CDR3 DNA follows: TGCGCCAGCGGCTTGGAGATCTCTGGGGCCAACGTCCTGACTTTC. As protein: CASGLEISGANVLTF.

In this sample, this clonotype turned up a few times. Being one base from a much bigger clone, this may be a read error. J is TRBJ2-5 and V is TRBV11-2, with D perhaps matching TRBD1 or TRBD2 (5 bases each). V was clipped by 5 bases and J by 7 bases, with 14 bases between them. There are 13 residues in the CDR3. Germline lookup yields CDR1 SGHAT and CDR2 FQNNGV. Here the CDR3 reads CASSRTLGATQYF. The CDR3 coding sequence is TGTGCCAGCAGCAGGACTCTCGGGGCGACCCAGTACTTC. Looking up the rest from reference TRBV11-2 and TRBJ2-5 gives the full variable domain: EAGVAQSPRYKIIEKRQSVAFWCNPISGHATLYWYQQILGQGPKLLIQFQNNGVVDDSQLPKDRFSAERLKGVDSTLKIQPAKLEDSAVYLCASSRTLGATQYFGPGTRLLVL.

This clonotype was seen many times. A much larger clone lies one base from this, so it may be a read error. This chain connects TRBV7-3 to TRBJ2-5; D is possibly TRBD1 or TRBD2 (6 bases each). The germline CDR1 and CDR2 sequences are SGHTA and FQGTGA. The CDR3 sequence is 15 residues long. Here the CDR3 DNA reads TGTGCCAGCAGCTCCGGGGGCTTGGGAGCAGAGACCCAGCACTTC. It is translated as CASSSGGLGAETQHF.

This clonotype was recorded a few times. The chain couples TRBV3-1 to TRBJ2-3; D not certain. Trimming left V 2 bases short and J 1 base short, with 10 bases between. The CDR3 contains 15 residues. Germline CDR1 reads LGHDT; CDR2 reads YNNKEL (reference sequence). This CDR3 is CASSQYYWGTDTQYF. In nucleotides, the CDR3 is TGTGCCAGCAGCCAATATTATTGGGGCACAGATACGCAGTATTTT.

Note on this clonotype: Likely a read error: the CDR3 ends without its conserved phenylalanine or tryptophan. The CDR3: CSALDRERGNQPQHG. The CDR3 DNA reads TGCAGTGCACTGGACAGGGAAAGAGGCAATCAGCCCCAGCATGGT. The chain joins TRBV20-1 to TRBJ1-5; 8 bases align to TRBD1. The CDR3 totals 15 residues. The trim removed 6 bases at V and 2 bases at J, leaving 9 bases unmatched. From germline, CDR1 is DFQATT and CDR2 SNEGSKA (reference sequence).

This clonotype has more than one count but fewer than ten. The V call is TRBV6-5, the J call TRBJ2-3; unclear D gene. The V gene lost 5 bases and the J gene lost 2 bases, with 11 bases spanning the gap. In germline, CDR1 is MNHEY, CDR2 SVGAGI. This CDR3 has 14 amino acids. CDR3: CASSHKSATDTQYF. In DNA, the CDR3 is TGTGCCAGCAGTCATAAGTCCGCCACAGATACGCAGTATTTT.

This clonotype was picked up many times. The chain has TRBV19 and TRBJ2-3; D is ambiguous. This CDR3 has 13 residues. Germline values: CDR1 LNHDA, CDR2 SQIVND (reference sequence). Trimming stripped 5 bases from V and 1 base from J, with 7 bases between. The CDR3 loop is CASSYLRTDTQYF. The CDR3 region has the DNA TGTGCCAGTAGTTATCTTCGCACAGATACGCAGTATTTT.

The CDR3 nucleotides read TGCGCCAGCAGCTTGGCGGGGGTGGATGAAAAACTGTTTTTT. This translates into CASSLAGVDEKLFF. The chain couples TRBV5-1 to TRBJ1-4, with TRBD1 as a possible D gene (5 bases). The CDR3 runs 14 residues. Germline CDR1 and CDR2: SGHRS and YFSETQ. V lost 0 bases and J 6 bases, leaving 9 bases between the germline ends.

This clonotype was counted once. One end of the junction does not line up with germline, which may come from a read error. The chain uses TRBV5-6 and TRBJ1-2; D gene unclear. Germline CDR1 reads SGHDT; CDR2 reads YYEEEE. This CDR3 has 13 residues. CDR3 residues: CASSLNRSYGYAF. CDR3 sequence (DNA): TGTGCCAGCAGCTTGAACAGATCCTATGGCTACGCCTTC.

V and J are TRBV12-3 or TRBV12-4 and TRBJ1-2; 8 nucleotides align to TRBD1. The CDR3 totals 14 residues. J was trimmed by 6 bases and V by 3 bases; bases with no gene match: 6. CDR3 loop: CASSFQGARHGYTF. CDR3 bases: TGTGCCAGCAGTTTCCAGGGGGCGCGGCATGGCTACACCTTC.

Many counts were recorded for this clonotype. The chain combines TRBV10-3 with TRBJ2-7; the D gene is possibly TRBD2 (7 bases). The V end lost 2 bases, the J end lost 2 bases, and 16 bases lay between the germline ends. Germline CDR1 and CDR2: ENHRY and SYGVKD. The CDR3 contains 16 residues. As DNA, the CDR3 is TGTGCCATCAGTGAGGGAGCGGGAAGGGGGGCCTACGAGCAGTACTTC. Translating gives CAISEGAGRGAYEQYF.

This rearrangement joins TRBV18 to TRBJ1-1, with D maybe TRBD1 (5 bases). Germline CDR1 and CDR2: KGHSH and LQKENI. This CDR3 has 14 residues. Between the trimmed V and J ends, which lost 2 bases and 7 bases, there was a span of 14 bases. CDR3 DNA: TGTGCCAGCTCACCATTATCCGGGGCGTTTGAAGCTTTCTTT. Translated: CASSPLSGAFEAFF. Complete variable domain (other parts from reference TRBV18 and TRBJ1-1): NAGVMQNPRHLVRRRGQEARLRCSPMKGHSHVYWYRQLPEEGLKFMVYLQKENIIDESGMPKERFSAEFPKEGPSILRIQQVVRGDSAAYFCASSPLSGAFEAFFGQGTRLTVV.

This clonotype came up many times. V and J are TRBV5-1 and TRBJ2-3; 10 bases fit TRBD2. Germline CDR1 reads SGHRS; CDR2 reads YFSETQ. V was pared by 0 bases and J by 5 bases, with 3 bases of the junction left unmatched. The length of the CDR3 is 15 residues. CDR3 loop: CASSLAAGGKDTQYF. The CDR3 DNA reads as TGCGCCAGCAGCTTGGCAGCGGGGGGGAAAGATACGCAGTATTTT. The complete variable domain, with remaining parts taken from reference TRBV5-1 and TRBJ2-3, reads KAGVTQTPRYLIKTRGQQVTLSCSPISGHRSVSWYQQTPGQGLQFLFEYFSETQRNKGNFPGRFSGRQFSNSRSEMNVSTLELGDSALYLCASSLAAGGKDTQYFGPGTRLTVL.

The CDR3 protein is CASSLGVVTSGELFF. CDR3 DNA: TGTGCCAGCAGCTTAGGGGTGGTAACGTCCGGGGAGCTGTTTTTT. V usage is TRBV7-9 and J usage is TRBJ2-2; D is unclear. This CDR3 is built from 15 residues. V was cut by 1 base and J by 6 bases, with 12 bases left in between. Germline-derived CDR1 and CDR2 are SEHNR and FQNEAQ (reference sequence).

This clonotype was detected ten times or more. The chain couples TRBV7-2 to TRBJ2-5, with TRBD1 identical over 11 bases. The germline V gene encodes CDR1 SGHTA and CDR2 FQGNSA. The V and J ends lost 0 bases and 1 base, in that order; junction bases with no gene match: 1. The CDR3 runs 16 residues. CDR3 sequence: CASSLAGTGGQETQYF. The CDR3 region has the DNA TGTGCCAGCAGCTTAGCCGGGACAGGGGGCCAAGAGACCCAGTACTTC. The variable domain in full, with the rest retrieved from reference TRBV7-2 and TRBJ2-5, is GAGVSQSPSNKVTEKGKDVELRCDPISGHTALYWYRQSLGQGLEFLIYFQGNSAPDKSGLPSDRFSAERTGGSVSTLTIQRTQQEDSAVYLCASSLAGTGGQETQYFGPGTRLLVL.

This clonotype was found many times. The chain carries TRBV20-1 and TRBJ2-7; 9 bases are a match to TRBD2. The CDR3 covers 12 residues. V shed 2 bases, J shed 4 bases, and the junction held 0 bases outside the gene matches. The V gene's germline CDR1 is DFQATT and CDR2 SNEGSKA (reference sequence). In nucleotides, the CDR3 is TGCAGTGCTAGACTAGCGGGATACGAGCAGTACTTC. Translation gives CSARLAGYEQYF.

The rearrangement links TRBV6-2 or TRBV6-3 to TRBJ1-6, with D hard to call. The ends were cut back, 6 bases at V and 7 bases at J, with 7 bases in the middle. The V gene's germline CDR1 is MNHEY and CDR2 SVGEGT. The CDR3 has 12 residues. The CDR3 loop is CASRSGNSPLHF. The CDR3 DNA follows: TGTGCCAGCAGATCCGGGAATTCACCCCTCCACTTT.